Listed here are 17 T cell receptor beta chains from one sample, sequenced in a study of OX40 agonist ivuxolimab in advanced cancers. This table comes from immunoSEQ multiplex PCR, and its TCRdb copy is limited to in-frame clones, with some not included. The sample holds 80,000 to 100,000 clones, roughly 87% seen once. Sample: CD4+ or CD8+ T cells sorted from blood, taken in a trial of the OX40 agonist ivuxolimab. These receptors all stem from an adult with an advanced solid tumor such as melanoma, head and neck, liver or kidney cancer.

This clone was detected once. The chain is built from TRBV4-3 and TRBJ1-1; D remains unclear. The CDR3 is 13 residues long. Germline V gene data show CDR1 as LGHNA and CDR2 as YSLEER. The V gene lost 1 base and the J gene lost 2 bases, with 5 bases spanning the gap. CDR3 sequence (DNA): TGCGCCAGCAGCCAAGGGAGCAACACTGAAGCTTTCTTT. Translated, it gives CASSQGSNTEAFF.

This CDR3 is CAWSPPGQSHMNTEAFF. CDR3 sequence (DNA): TGTGCCTGGAGCCCTCCGGGACAGAGCCACATGAACACTGAAGCTTTCTTT. This sequence joins TRBV30 and TRBJ1-1; 7 nucleotides align to TRBD1. The junction had 13 bases not matched to a gene; V was cut back by 3 bases and J by 0 bases. There are 17 residues in the CDR3. Looked up from germline, CDR1 is GTSNPN and CDR2 is SVGIG (reference sequence).

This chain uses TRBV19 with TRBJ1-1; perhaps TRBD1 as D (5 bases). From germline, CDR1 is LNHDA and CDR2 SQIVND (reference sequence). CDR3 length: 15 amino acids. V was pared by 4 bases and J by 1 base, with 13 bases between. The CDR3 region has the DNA TGTGCCAGTAGTAAACAATGGGGGGGGAACACTGAAGCTTTCTTT. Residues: CASSKQWGGNTEAFF.

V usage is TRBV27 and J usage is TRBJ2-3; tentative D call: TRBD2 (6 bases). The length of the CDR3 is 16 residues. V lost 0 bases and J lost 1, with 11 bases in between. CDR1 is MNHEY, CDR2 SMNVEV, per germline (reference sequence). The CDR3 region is CASSLSGRPRTDTQYF. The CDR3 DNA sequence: TGTGCCAGCAGTTTATCGGGGAGGCCCCGCACAGATACGCAGTATTTT.

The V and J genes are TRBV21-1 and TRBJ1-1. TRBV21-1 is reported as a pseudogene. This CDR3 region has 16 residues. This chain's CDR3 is CASSKFRWGGRTEAFF. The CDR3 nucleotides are TGTGCCAGCAGCAAATTCCGATGGGGGGGCAGGACTGAAGCTTTCTTT.

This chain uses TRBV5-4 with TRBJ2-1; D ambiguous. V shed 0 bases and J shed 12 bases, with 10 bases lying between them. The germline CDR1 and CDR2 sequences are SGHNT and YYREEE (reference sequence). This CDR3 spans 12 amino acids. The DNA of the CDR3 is TGTGCCAGCAGCTTGGAGGCCGGATCGCAGTTCTTC. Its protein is CASSLEAGSQFF.

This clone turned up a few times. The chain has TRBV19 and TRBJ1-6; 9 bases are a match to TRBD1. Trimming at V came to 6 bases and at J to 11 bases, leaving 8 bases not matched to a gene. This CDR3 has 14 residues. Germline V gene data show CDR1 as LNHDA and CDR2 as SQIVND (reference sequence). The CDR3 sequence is CASRSPTGGTPLHF. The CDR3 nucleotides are TGTGCCAGTAGGTCCCCGACAGGGGGGACACCCCTCCACTTT.

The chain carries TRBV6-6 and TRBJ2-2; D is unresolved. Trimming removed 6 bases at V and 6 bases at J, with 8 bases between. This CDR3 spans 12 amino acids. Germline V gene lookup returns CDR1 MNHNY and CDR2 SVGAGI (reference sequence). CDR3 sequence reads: CASSLAAGELFF. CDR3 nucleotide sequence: TGTGCCAGCAGCCTCGCGGCCGGGGAGCTGTTTTTT.

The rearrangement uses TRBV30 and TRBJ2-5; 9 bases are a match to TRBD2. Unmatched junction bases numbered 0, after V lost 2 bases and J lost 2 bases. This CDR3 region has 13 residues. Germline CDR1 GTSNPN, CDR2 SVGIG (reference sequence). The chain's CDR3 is CAWSLAGQETQYF. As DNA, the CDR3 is TGTGCCTGGAGTCTAGCGGGGCAAGAGACCCAGTACTTC. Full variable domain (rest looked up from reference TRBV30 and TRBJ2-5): SQTIHQWPATLVQPVGSPLSLECTVEGTSNPNLYWYRQAAGRGLQLLFYSVGIGQISSEVPQNLSASRPQDRQFILSSKKLLLSDSGFYLCAWSLAGQETQYFGPGTRLLVL.

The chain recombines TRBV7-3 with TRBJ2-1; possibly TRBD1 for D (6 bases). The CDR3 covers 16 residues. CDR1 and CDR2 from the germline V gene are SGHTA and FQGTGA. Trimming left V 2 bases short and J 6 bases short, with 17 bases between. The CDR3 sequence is CASSLLTPRGINEQFF. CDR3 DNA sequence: TGTGCCAGCAGCTTACTGACCCCCAGGGGAATCAATGAGCAGTTCTTC.

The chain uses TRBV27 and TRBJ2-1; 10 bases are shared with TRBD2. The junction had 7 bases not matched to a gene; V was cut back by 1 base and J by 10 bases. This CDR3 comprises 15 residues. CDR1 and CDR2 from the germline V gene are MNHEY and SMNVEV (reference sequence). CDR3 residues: CASSLYLAGVREQFF. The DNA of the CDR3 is TGTGCCAGCAGTTTATACCTAGCGGGGGTACGGGAGCAGTTCTTC.

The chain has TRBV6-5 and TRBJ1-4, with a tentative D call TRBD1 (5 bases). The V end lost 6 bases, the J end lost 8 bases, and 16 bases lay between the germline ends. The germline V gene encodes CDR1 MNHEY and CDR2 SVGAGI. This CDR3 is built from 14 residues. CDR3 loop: CASSRTREGEKLFF. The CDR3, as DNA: TGTGCCAGCAGCCGAACCAGGGAGGGCGAAAAACTGTTTTTT.

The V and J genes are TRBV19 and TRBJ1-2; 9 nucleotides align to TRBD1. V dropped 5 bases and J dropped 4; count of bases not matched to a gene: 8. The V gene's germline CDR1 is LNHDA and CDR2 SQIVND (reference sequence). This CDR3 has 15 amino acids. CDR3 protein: CASSSRTGAVYGYTF. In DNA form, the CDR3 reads TGTGCCAGTAGTTCCCGGACAGGGGCGGTCTATGGCTACACCTTC.

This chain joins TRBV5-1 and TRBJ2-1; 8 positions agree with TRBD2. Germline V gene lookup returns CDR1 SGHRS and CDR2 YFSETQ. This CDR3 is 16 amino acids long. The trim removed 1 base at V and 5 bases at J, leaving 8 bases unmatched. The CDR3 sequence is CASSLILSGANNEQFF. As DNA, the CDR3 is TGCGCCAGCAGCTTGATTCTTAGCGGGGCGAACAATGAGCAGTTCTTC.

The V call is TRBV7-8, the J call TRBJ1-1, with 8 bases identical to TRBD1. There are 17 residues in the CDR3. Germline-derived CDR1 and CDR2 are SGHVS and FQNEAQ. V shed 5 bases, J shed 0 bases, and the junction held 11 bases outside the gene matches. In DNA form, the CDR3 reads TGTGCCAGCAGCAAGGACAGGGTTCAAGGGATGAACACTGAAGCTTTCTTT. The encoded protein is CASSKDRVQGMNTEAFF.

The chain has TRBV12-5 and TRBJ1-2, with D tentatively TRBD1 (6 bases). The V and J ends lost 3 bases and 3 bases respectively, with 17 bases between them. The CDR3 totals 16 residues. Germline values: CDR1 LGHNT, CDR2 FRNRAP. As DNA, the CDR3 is TGTGCTAGTGGTTTACGGCGGGGGCAGGGGTACTATGGCTACACCTTC. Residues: CASGLRRGQGYYGYTF.

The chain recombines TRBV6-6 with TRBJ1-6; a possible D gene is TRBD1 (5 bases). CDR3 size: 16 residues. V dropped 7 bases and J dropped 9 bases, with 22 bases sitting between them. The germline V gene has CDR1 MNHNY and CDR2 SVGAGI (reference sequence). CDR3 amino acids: CASKKFLDTQGSPLHF. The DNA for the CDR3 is TGTGCCAGCAAAAAATTCCTGGACACCCAGGGTTCACCCCTCCACTTT.